The present entry profiles one T cell receptor (beta chain) with its context. Its antigen is unidentified. Healthy donors of bone marrow made up the group. The PCR contained 60 Vbeta and 13 Jbeta primers. Method: immunoSEQ multiplex PCR; TCRdb's copy keeps in-frame clones and lacks some. This sample has approximately 190,000 clones, with 75% to 85% found just once. This sample was included in a study of cytomegalovirus exposure and HLA in healthy donors. Germline lookup yields CDR1 SNHLY and CDR2 FYNNEI. Trimming took 9 bases from V and 0 from J, leaving 17 bases between them. There are 15 residues in the CDR3. Study outcomes and limitations: A later analysis linked a missense DCLRE1C variant to TCR beta V- and J-gene trimming.

The sequencing input was PBMCs. The receptor's source is a woman between 18 and 29 years old in good health and CMV-seronegative. The J gene is TRBJ1-1, the V gene TRBV2; possibly TRBD1 for D (5 bases). The CDR3 DNA is TGTGCCAGTTTCGGGAGACAGCGACTGAACACTGAAGCTTTCTTT. Amino acids: CASFGRQRLNTEAFF.